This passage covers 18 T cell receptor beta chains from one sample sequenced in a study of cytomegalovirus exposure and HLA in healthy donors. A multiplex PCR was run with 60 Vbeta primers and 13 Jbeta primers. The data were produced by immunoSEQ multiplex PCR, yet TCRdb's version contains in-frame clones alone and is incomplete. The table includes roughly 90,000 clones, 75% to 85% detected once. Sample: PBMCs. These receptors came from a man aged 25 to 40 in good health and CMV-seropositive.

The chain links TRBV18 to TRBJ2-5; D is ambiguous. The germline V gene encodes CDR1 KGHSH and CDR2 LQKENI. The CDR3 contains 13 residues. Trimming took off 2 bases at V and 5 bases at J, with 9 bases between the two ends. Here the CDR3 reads CASSPEEWETQYF. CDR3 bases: TGTGCCAGCTCACCAGAGGAGTGGGAGACCCAGTACTTC.

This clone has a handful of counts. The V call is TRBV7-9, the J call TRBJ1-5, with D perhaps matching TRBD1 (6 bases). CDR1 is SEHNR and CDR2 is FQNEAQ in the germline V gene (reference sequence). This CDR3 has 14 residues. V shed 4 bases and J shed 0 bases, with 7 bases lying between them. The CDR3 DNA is TGTGCCAGCAGCTCGGACAGTAGCAATCAGCCCCAGCATTTT. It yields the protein CASSSDSSNQPQHF. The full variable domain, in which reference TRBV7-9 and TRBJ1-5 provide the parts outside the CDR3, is DTGVSQNPRHKITKRGQNVTFRCDPISEHNRLYWYRQTLGQGPEFLTYFQNEAQLEKSRLLSDRFSAERPKGSFSTLEIQRTEQGDSAMYLCASSSDSSNQPQHFGDGTRLSIL.

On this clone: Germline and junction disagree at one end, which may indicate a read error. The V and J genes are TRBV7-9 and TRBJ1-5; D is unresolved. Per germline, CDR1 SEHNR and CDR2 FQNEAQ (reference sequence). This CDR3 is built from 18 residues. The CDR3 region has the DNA TGTTCCAGCAGCTTAGTAATGGGCAGCTCGTATAGCAATCAGCCCCAGCATTTT. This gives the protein CSSSLVMGSSYSNQPQHF.

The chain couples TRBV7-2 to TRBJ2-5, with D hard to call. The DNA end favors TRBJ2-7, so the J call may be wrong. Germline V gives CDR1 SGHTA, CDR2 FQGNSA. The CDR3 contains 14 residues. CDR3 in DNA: TGTGCCAGCAGTTTCAGTGCAGGATCCTACGAGCAGTACTTC. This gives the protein CASSFSAGSYEQYF.

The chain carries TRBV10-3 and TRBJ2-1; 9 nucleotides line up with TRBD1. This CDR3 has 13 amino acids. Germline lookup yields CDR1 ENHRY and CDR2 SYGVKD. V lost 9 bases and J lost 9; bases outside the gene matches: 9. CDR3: CAITGGDQGEQFF. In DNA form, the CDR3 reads TGTGCCATAACAGGGGGCGATCAGGGTGAGCAGTTCTTC.

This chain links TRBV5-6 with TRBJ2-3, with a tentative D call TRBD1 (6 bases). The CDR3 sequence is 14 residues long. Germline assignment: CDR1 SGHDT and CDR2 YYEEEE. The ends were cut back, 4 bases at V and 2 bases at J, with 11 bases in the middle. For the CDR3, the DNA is TGTGCCAGCAGCCCACAGGGACCCACAGATACGCAGTATTTT. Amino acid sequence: CASSPQGPTDTQYF.

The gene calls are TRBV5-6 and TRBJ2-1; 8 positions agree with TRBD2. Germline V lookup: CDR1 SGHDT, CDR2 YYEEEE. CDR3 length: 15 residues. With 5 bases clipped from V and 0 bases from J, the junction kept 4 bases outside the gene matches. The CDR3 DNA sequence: TGTGCCAGCAGTCGAAGCGGGAGCTCCTACAATGAGCAGTTCTTC. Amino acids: CASSRSGSSYNEQFF.

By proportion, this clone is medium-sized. The chain's CDR3 is CASSLGGGNTEAFF. In DNA form, the CDR3 reads TGCGCCAGCAGCCTCGGGGGGGGGAACACTGAAGCTTTCTTT. The chain has TRBV5-1 and TRBJ1-1, with a weak D call TRBD1 (5 bases). V dropped 4 bases and J dropped 1 base, with 11 bases sitting between them. Germline V CDR1 and CDR2: SGHRS, YFSETQ. The CDR3 totals 14 residues.

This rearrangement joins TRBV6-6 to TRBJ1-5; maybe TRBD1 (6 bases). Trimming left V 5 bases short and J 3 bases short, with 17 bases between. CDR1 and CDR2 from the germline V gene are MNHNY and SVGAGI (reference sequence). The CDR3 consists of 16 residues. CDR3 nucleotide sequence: TGTGCCAGCAGTGGAGGACAGATTTCAGTCAATCAGCCCCAGCATTTT. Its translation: CASSGGQISVNQPQHF.

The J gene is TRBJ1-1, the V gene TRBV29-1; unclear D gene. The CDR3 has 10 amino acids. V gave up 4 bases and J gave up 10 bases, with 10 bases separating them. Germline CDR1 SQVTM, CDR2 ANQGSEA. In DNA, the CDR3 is TGCAGCGTTGGACCGGCGGGAGCTTTCTTT. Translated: CSVGPAGAFF.

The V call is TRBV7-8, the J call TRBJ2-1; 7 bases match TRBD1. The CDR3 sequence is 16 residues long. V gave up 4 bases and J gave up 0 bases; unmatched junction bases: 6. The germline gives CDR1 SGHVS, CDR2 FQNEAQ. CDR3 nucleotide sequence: TGTGCCAGCAGCTCCGTCAGGGACAGCTCCTACAATGAGCAGTTCTTC. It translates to CASSSVRDSSYNEQFF. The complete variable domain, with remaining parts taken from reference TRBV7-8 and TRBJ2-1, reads GAGVSQSPRYKVAKRGQDVALRCDPISGHVSLFWYQQALGQGPEFLTYFQNEAQLDKSGLPSDRFFAERPEGSVSTLKIQRTQQEDSAVYLCASSSVRDSSYNEQFFGPGTRLTVL.

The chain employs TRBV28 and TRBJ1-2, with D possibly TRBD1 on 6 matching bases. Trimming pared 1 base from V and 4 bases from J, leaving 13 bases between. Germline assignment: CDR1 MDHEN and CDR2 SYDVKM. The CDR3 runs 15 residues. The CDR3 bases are TGTGCCAGCAGTTTATCGGACAGCCATCTCTATGGCTACACCTTC. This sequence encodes CASSLSDSHLYGYTF.

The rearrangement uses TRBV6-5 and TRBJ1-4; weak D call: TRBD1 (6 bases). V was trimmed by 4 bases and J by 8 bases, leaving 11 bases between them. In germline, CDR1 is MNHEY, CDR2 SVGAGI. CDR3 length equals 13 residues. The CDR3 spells CASSWGLGEKLFF. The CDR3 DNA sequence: TGTGCCAGCAGTTGGGGGCTGGGGGAAAAACTGTTTTTT.

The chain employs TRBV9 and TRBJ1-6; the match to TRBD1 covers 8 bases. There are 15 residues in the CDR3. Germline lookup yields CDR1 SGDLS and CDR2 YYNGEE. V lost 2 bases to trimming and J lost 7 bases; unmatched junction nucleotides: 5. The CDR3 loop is CASSVDRGVNSPLHF. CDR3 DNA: TGTGCCAGCAGCGTCGACAGGGGAGTCAATTCACCCCTCCACTTT.

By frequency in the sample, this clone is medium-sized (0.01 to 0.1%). DNA of the CDR3: TGTGCCAGCAGTGACTCGACGGGGGGCAATCAGCCCCAGCATTTT. Amino acid sequence: CASSDSTGGNQPQHF. The V call is TRBV6-4, the J call TRBJ1-5, with D possibly matching TRBD1 (5 bases). V lost 0 bases, J lost 2 bases, and 8 bases lay in between. This CDR3 spans 15 amino acids. Germline CDR1 is MRHNA and CDR2 is SNTAGT.

The CDR3 DNA sequence: TGTGCCAGCAGTCCCCGACTAGCGGCCACCTACAATGAGCAGTTCTTC. This translates into CASSPRLAATYNEQFF. This chain links TRBV6-4 with TRBJ2-1; 9 bases match TRBD2. The CDR3 loop spans 16 amino acids. CDR1 MRHNA and CDR2 SNTAGT come from the germline V gene. The J segment lost 2 bases and the V segment lost 5 bases, leaving 7 bases of the junction unmatched.

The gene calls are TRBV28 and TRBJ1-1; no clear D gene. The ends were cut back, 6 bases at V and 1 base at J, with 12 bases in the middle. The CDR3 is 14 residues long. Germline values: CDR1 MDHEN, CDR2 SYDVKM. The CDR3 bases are TGTGCCAGCAGCCTAGAGGTGTCGAACACTGAAGCTTTCTTT. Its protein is CASSLEVSNTEAFF.

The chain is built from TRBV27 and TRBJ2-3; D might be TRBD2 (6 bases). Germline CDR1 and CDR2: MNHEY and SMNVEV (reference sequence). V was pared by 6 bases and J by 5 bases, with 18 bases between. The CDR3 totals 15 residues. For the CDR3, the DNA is TGTGCCAGCAGCCCCCAGCGGGTTTCGGGAGATACGCAGTATTTT. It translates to CASSPQRVSGDTQYF.